This T cell receptor beta chain was recovered during a study of blood T cell repertoires in COVID-19. Turning to the study itself: Sites in the United States, Italy and Spain provided acute and convalescent COVID-19 samples. The cDNA or gDNA used as material had been derived from T cells, B-cell-depleted T cells, or PBMCs.

This CDR3 is 15 amino acids long. Germline-derived CDR1 and CDR2 are SGHDT and YYEEEE. The V and J ends lost 4 bases and 8 bases, in that order; junction bases with no gene match: 12. Clones were sequenced by immunoSEQ multiplex PCR, and TCRdb holds only the in-frame ones, with some missing. The sample contains around 47,000 clones, just under 70% of which appear only once. The specimen was peripheral blood. This chain links TRBV5-6 with TRBJ1-1, with 9 bases identical to TRBD1. The TCR sequence derives from a man older than 75 with acute or convalescent COVID-19. The CDR3 DNA sequence: TGTGCCAGCAGCGTGACAGGGGGGGTATTAGTAGAAGCTTTCTTT. Residues: CASSVTGGVLVEAFF.